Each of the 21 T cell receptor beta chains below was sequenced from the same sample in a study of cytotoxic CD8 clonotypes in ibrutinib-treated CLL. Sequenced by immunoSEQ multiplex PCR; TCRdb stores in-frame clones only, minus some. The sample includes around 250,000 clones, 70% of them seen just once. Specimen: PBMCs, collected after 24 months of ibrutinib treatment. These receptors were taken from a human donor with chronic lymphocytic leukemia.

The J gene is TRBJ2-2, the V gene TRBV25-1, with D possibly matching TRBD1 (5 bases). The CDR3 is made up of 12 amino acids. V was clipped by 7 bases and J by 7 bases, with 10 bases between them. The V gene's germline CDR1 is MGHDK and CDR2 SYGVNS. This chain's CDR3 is CASNLRVGELFF. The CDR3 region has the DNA TGTGCCAGCAACCTCAGGGTCGGGGAGCTGTTTTTT.

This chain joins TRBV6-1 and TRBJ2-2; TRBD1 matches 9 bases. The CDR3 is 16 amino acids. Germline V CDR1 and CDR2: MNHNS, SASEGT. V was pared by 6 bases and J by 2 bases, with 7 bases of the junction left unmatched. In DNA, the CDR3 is TGTGCCAGCAGCGAATCGACAGGGGGTAACACCGGGGAGCTGTTTTTT. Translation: CASSESTGGNTGELFF.

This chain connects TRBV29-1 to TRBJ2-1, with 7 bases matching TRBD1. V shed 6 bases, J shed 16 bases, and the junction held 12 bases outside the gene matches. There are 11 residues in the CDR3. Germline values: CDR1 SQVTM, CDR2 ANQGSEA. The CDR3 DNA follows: TGCAGCGTGTTCGGGACAGAGGATCTCTTCTTC. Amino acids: CSVFGTEDLFF.

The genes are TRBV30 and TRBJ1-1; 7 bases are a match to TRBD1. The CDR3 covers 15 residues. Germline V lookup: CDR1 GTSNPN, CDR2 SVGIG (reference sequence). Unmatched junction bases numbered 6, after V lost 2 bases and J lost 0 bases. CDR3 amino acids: CAWSKGQQMNTEAFF. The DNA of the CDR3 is TGTGCCTGGAGTAAGGGACAGCAAATGAACACTGAAGCTTTCTTT.

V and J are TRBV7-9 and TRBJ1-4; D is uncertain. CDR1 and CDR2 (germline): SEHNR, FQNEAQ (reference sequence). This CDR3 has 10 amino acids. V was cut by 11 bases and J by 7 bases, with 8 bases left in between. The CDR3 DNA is TGTGCCTCCTCGGTTGAAAAACTGTTTTTT. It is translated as CASSVEKLFF.

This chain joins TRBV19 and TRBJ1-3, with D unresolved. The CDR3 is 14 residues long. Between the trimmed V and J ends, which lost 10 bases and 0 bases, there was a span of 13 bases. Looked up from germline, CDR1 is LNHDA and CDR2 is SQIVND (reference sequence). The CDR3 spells CATSPTFSGNTIYF. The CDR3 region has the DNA TGTGCCACCTCCCCCACTTTCTCTGGAAACACCATATATTTT.

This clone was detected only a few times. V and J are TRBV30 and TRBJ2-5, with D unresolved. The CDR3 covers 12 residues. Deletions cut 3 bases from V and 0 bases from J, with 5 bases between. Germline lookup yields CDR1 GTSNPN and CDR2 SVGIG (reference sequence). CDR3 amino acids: CAWRGYQETQYF. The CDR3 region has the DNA TGTGCCTGGAGGGGGTACCAAGAGACCCAGTACTTC. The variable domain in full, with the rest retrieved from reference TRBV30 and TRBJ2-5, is SQTIHQWPATLVQPVGSPLSLECTVEGTSNPNLYWYRQAAGRGLQLLFYSVGIGQISSEVPQNLSASRPQDRQFILSSKKLLLSDSGFYLCAWRGYQETQYFGPGTRLLVL.

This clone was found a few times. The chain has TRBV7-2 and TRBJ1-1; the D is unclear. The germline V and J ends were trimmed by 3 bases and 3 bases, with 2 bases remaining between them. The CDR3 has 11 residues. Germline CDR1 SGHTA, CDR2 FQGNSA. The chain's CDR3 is CASSLYTEAFF. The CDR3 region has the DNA TGTGCCAGCAGCTTGTACACTGAAGCTTTCTTT.

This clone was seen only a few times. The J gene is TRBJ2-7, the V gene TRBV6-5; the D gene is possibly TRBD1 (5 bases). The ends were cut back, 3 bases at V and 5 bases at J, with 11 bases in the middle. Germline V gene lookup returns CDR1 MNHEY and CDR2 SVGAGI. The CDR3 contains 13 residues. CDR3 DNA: TGTGCCAGCAGTTATTCTCCAGGGAACGAGCAGTACTTC. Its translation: CASSYSPGNEQYF.

The CDR3 region has the DNA TGTGCCAGCAGCCTAAGCGGGAGTAGGACAGATACGCAGTATTTT. Amino acid sequence: CASSLSGSRTDTQYF. This chain links TRBV5-4 with TRBJ2-3, with 8 positions matching TRBD2. The CDR3 totals 15 residues. Germline V lookup: CDR1 SGHNT, CDR2 YYREEE (reference sequence). Trimming at V came to 4 bases and at J to 3 bases, leaving 7 bases not matched to a gene.

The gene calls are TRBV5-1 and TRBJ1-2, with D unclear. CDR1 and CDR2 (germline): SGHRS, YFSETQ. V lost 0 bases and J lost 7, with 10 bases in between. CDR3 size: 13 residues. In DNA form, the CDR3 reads TGCGCCAGCAGCTTGGACGGCCAATCTGGCTACACCTTC. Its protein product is CASSLDGQSGYTF.

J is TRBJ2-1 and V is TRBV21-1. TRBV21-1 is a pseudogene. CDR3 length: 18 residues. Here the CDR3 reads CASSSSARVRTVHNEQFF. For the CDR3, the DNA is TGTGCCAGCAGCAGTTCCGCGCGTGTTCGGACGGTACACAATGAGCAGTTCTTC.

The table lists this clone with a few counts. CDR3 in DNA: TGTGCCAGCAGCTTAGGATTCGGGACAGGGGGCGAGAAGCAGTACTTC. This encodes CASSLGFGTGGEKQYF. The chain is built from TRBV11-3 and TRBJ2-7; 12 positions match TRBD1. Trimming at V came to 1 base and at J to 8 bases, leaving 9 bases not matched to a gene. CDR1 is SGHNT and CDR2 is YENEEA in the germline V gene. The CDR3 runs to 16 residues.

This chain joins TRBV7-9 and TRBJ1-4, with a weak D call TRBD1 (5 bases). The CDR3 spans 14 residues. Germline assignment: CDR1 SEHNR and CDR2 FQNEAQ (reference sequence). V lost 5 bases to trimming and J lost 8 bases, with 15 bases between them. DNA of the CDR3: TGTGCCAGCAGCCAGGAGGGATGGGGCGAAAAACTGTTTTTT. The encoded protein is CASSQEGWGEKLFF.

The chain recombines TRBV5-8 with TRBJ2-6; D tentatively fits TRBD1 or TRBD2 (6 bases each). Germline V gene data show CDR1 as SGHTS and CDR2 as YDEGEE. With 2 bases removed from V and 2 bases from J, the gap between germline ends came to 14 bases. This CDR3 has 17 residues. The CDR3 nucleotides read TGTGCCAGCAGCTTTTTTCCGGGGGCGCCTGGGGCCAACGTCCTGACTTTC. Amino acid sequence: CASSFFPGAPGANVLTF.

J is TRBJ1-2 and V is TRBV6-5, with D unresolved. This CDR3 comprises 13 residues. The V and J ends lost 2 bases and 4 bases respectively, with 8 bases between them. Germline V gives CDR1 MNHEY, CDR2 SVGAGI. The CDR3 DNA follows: TGTGCCAGCAGTTACGAATACGGCTATGGCTACACCTTC. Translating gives CASSYEYGYGYTF.

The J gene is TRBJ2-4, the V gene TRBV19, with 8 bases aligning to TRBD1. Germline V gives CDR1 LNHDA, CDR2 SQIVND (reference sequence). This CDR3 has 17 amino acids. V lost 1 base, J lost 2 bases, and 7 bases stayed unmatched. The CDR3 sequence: CASSIGTGLWTKNIQYF. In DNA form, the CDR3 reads TGTGCCAGTAGTATAGGGACAGGGTTATGGACCAAAAACATTCAGTACTTC.

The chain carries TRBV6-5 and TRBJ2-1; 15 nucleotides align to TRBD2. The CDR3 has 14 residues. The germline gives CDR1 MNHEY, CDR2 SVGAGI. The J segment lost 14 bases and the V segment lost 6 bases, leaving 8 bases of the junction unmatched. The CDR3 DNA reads TGTGCCAGCAGCCGGGGACTAGCGGGAGGATCGGAGTTCTTC. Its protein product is CASSRGLAGGSEFF.

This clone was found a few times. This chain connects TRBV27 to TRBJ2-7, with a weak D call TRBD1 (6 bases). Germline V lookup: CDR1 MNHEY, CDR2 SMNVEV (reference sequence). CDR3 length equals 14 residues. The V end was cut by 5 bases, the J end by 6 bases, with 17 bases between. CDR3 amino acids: CASSQKPGTTEQYF. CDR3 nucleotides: TGTGCCAGCAGTCAAAAACCCGGGACAACCGAGCAGTACTTC.

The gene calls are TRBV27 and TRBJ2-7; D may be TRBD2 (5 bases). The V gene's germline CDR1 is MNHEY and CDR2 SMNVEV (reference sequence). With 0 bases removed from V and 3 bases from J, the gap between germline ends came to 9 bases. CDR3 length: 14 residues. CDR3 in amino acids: CASSLSGRLYEQYF. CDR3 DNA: TGTGCCAGCAGTTTATCGGGGAGACTCTACGAGCAGTACTTC.

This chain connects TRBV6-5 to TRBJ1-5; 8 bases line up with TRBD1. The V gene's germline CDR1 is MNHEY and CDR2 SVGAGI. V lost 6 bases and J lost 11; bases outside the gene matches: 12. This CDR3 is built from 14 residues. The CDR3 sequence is CASRQGQGAVAQHF. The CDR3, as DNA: TGTGCCAGCAGGCAAGGACAGGGAGCCGTGGCCCAGCATTTT.